Below, 19 T cell receptor beta chains from the same sample are listed, as sequenced in a study of a mutant IDH1 vaccine in newly diagnosed glioma. The assay was immunoSEQ multiplex PCR, and TCRdb's table has in-frame clones only and misses some. The repertoire consists of 95,000 to 120,000 clones, with under 90% occurring once and the leading ten covering roughly 0.61%. These receptors' antigens are unknown. Time point meaning: week 11, during vaccination. It was 300 ug of mutant IDH1 20-mer peptide that made up each vaccine dose, given with topical imiquimod. The starting material was PBMCs, obtained from a glioma patient whose treatment included an IDH1 peptide vaccine. Receptors were obtained from a woman between 45 and 60 years old with glioma.

J is TRBJ1-2 and V is TRBV27, with D uncertain. This CDR3 comprises 13 residues. Trimming left V 2 bases short and J 0 bases short, with 4 bases between. Germline V CDR1 and CDR2: MNHEY, SMNVEV (reference sequence). CDR3 in amino acids: CASSLRPNYGYTF. In nucleotides, the CDR3 is TGTGCCAGCAGTTTACGACCTAACTATGGCTACACCTTC.

The rearrangement links TRBV30 to TRBJ2-1; TRBD2 might be the D (6 bases). Germline V CDR1 and CDR2: GTSNPN, SVGIG (reference sequence). The CDR3 covers 13 residues. Trimming removed 4 bases from V and 5 bases from J, with 12 bases in between. The CDR3 is CAWNPGGDNEQFF. The DNA of the CDR3 is TGTGCCTGGAATCCCGGGGGAGACAATGAGCAGTTCTTC.

This sequence joins TRBV5-1 and TRBJ2-1; 10 nucleotides line up with TRBD1. Trimming cost V 3 bases and J 0 bases; bases outside gene matches: 12. The germline CDR1 and CDR2 sequences are SGHRS and YFSETQ. The CDR3 has 19 amino acids. Written as DNA, the CDR3 is TGCGCCAGCAGCTCAATGGACAGGGGGACCCAGAGCTCCTACAATGAGCAGTTCTTC. It encodes CASSSMDRGTQSSYNEQFF. The full variable domain, completed using reference TRBV5-1 and TRBJ2-1, is KAGVTQTPRYLIKTRGQQVTLSCSPISGHRSVSWYQQTPGQGLQFLFEYFSETQRNKGNFPGRFSGRQFSNSRSEMNVSTLELGDSALYLCASSSMDRGTQSSYNEQFFGPGTRLTVL.

The chain is built from TRBV6-5 and TRBJ2-3; 8 bases are shared with TRBD1. Germline CDR1 is MNHEY and CDR2 is SVGAGI. V dropped 4 bases and J dropped 6; count of bases not matched to a gene: 6. The CDR3 has 14 residues. The CDR3 spells CASSSQGAGDTQYF. Here the CDR3 DNA reads TGTGCCAGCAGTTCCCAGGGGGCTGGGGATACGCAGTATTTT.

The chain is built from TRBV27 and TRBJ1-6, with 7 bases matching TRBD1. This CDR3 is 14 amino acids long. The V gene end was trimmed by 6 bases and the J gene end by 9 bases; junction bases not matched to a gene: 8. Germline V gives CDR1 MNHEY, CDR2 SMNVEV (reference sequence). The CDR3 region has the DNA TGTGCCAGCAGAGAACAGGGGTCGTTTTCACCCCTCCACTTT. This encodes CASREQGSFSPLHF.

The chain is built from TRBV28 and TRBJ1-5; D is possibly TRBD1 (5 bases). Germline V CDR1 and CDR2: MDHEN, SYDVKM. The CDR3 consists of 14 residues. Trimming removed 2 bases at V and 14 bases at J, with 19 bases between. CDR3 DNA: TGTGCCAGCAGTTTACCCTTCGGACAAAAATCCGAGCATTTT. It translates to CASSLPFGQKSEHF.

This sequence joins TRBV25-1 and TRBJ1-1, with D unresolved. Germline lookup yields CDR1 MGHDK and CDR2 SYGVNS. This CDR3 comprises 13 residues. The V end lost 4 bases, the J end lost 0 bases, and 6 bases lay between the germline ends. CDR3 in amino acids: CASSANMNTEAFF. CDR3 in DNA: TGTGCCAGCAGTGCCAACATGAACACTGAAGCTTTCTTT. The full variable domain, in which reference TRBV25-1 and TRBJ1-1 provide the parts outside the CDR3, is EADIYQTPRYLVIGTGKKITLECSQTMGHDKMYWYQQDPGMELHLIHYSYGVNSTEKGDLSSESTVSRIRTEHFPLTLESARPSHTSQYLCASSANMNTEAFFGQGTRLTVV.

The V gene is TRBV28, the J gene TRBJ1-5; TRBD1 agrees at 9 bases. The CDR3 sequence is 15 residues long. Trimming at V came to 6 bases and at J to 3 bases, leaving 6 bases not matched to a gene. Germline values: CDR1 MDHEN, CDR2 SYDVKM. CDR3 region: CASRVGQGSNQPQHF. As DNA, the CDR3 is TGTGCCAGCAGGGTGGGACAGGGCTCCAATCAGCCCCAGCATTTT.

The V gene is TRBV27, the J gene TRBJ2-1; TRBD2 matches 7 bases. V gave up 4 bases and J gave up 0 bases; unmatched junction bases: 9. The length of the CDR3 is 17 residues. Germline V gives CDR1 MNHEY, CDR2 SMNVEV (reference sequence). The CDR3 nucleotides are TGTGCCAGCAGTTCGTGGAGCGGGACTGGCTCCTACAATGAGCAGTTCTTC. Its translation is CASSSWSGTGSYNEQFF.

The chain joins TRBV21-1 to TRBJ2-6; TRBD1 is the table's D call, not checked against the DNA. TRBV21-1 is described as a pseudogene. The CDR3 spans 17 residues. The CDR3 DNA reads as TGTGCCAGCACCCCAGTGGGCAGTACCTCTGGGGCCAACGTCCTGACTTTC. It is translated as CASTPVGSTSGANVLTF.

The count of this clone is one. This rearrangement joins TRBV6-6 to TRBJ2-5, with 8 positions matching TRBD2. The germline CDR1 and CDR2 sequences are MNHNY and SVGAGI (reference sequence). The CDR3 sequence is 15 residues long. J was trimmed by 5 bases and V by 5 bases; bases with no gene match: 10. In nucleotides, the CDR3 is TGTGCCAGCAGTGACCCCGAGAGCGGGAGTGAGACCCAGTACTTC. It yields the protein CASSDPESGSETQYF.

The chain has TRBV28 and TRBJ2-7, with D unresolved. The CDR3 is 12 amino acids. Germline values: CDR1 MDHEN, CDR2 SYDVKM. Trimming removed 3 bases from V and 4 bases from J, with 7 bases in between. The CDR3: CASSFQRYEQYF. The CDR3 region has the DNA TGTGCCAGCAGTTTTCAGAGGTACGAGCAGTACTTC.

This clone turned up a few times. The rearrangement joins TRBV11-2 to TRBJ1-1, with 7 bases identical to TRBD1. V dropped 1 base and J dropped 11; count of bases not matched to a gene: 7. From germline, CDR1 is SGHAT and CDR2 FQNNGV. CDR3 length: 13 residues. In DNA form, the CDR3 reads TGTGCCAGCAGCTTAGGCATACAGGGGAACGCTTTCTTT. This gives the protein CASSLGIQGNAFF.

The chain combines TRBV7-9 with TRBJ1-6; D perhaps matches TRBD1 (5 bases). The V end lost 7 bases, the J end lost 7 bases, and 14 bases lay between the germline ends. Germline values: CDR1 SEHNR, CDR2 FQNEAQ (reference sequence). There are 14 residues in the CDR3. The CDR3 spells CASTRGRGNSPLHF. Here the CDR3 DNA reads TGTGCCAGCACTCGGGGTAGGGGAAATTCACCCCTCCACTTT.

The rearrangement joins TRBV18 to TRBJ1-4; 8 bases align to TRBD1. The CDR3 runs to 16 residues. Trimming at V came to 4 bases and at J to 2 bases, leaving 6 bases not matched to a gene. Per germline, CDR1 KGHSH and CDR2 LQKENI. The CDR3 loop is CASSLRRGRTNEKLFF. The CDR3 nucleotides read TGTGCCAGCTCACTCCGCAGGGGGCGGACTAATGAAAAACTGTTTTTT.

The chain combines TRBV30 with TRBJ1-1, with 9 bases fitting TRBD1. The germline V gene encodes CDR1 GTSNPN and CDR2 SVGIG (reference sequence). V was clipped by 3 bases and J by 0 bases; unmatched bases: 8. This CDR3 has 16 residues. In nucleotides, the CDR3 is TGTGCCTGGAGCCCCGGGACAGGGCGGTTGAACACTGAAGCTTTCTTT. Its translation is CAWSPGTGRLNTEAFF. Full variable domain (missing parts from reference TRBV30 and TRBJ1-1): SQTIHQWPATLVQPVGSPLSLECTVEGTSNPNLYWYRQAAGRGLQLLFYSVGIGQISSEVPQNLSASRPQDRQFILSSKKLLLSDSGFYLCAWSPGTGRLNTEAFFGQGTRLTVV.

This chain links TRBV9 with TRBJ2-7; D possibly corresponds to TRBD2 (7 bases). CDR3 length: 15 amino acids. The germline V gene encodes CDR1 SGDLS and CDR2 YYNGEE. V lost 5 bases to trimming and J lost 5 bases, with 20 bases between them. As DNA, the CDR3 is TGTGCCAGCAGTCCCGGAGGGGGGAGGGAGAACGAGCAGTACTTC. It codes for CASSPGGGRENEQYF.

The chain combines TRBV7-2 with TRBJ2-5; no reliable D call. Germline V gene lookup returns CDR1 SGHTA and CDR2 FQGNSA. Trimming shortened V by 0 bases and J by 2 bases, and 7 bases separated the two germline ends. The CDR3 has 14 residues. The CDR3 protein is CASSLAVAQETQYF. In nucleotides, the CDR3 is TGTGCCAGCAGCTTAGCCGTTGCGCAAGAGACCCAGTACTTC.

This clone occurred a few times. The V gene is TRBV4-1, the J gene TRBJ2-2; 8 bases agree with TRBD2. Germline values: CDR1 MGHRA, CDR2 YSYEKL. The CDR3 covers 14 residues. Unmatched junction bases numbered 3, after V lost 5 bases and J lost 4 bases. Here the CDR3 reads CASSLAGFTGELFF. CDR3 DNA sequence: TGCGCCAGCAGCTTAGCGGGGTTCACCGGGGAGCTGTTTTTT.